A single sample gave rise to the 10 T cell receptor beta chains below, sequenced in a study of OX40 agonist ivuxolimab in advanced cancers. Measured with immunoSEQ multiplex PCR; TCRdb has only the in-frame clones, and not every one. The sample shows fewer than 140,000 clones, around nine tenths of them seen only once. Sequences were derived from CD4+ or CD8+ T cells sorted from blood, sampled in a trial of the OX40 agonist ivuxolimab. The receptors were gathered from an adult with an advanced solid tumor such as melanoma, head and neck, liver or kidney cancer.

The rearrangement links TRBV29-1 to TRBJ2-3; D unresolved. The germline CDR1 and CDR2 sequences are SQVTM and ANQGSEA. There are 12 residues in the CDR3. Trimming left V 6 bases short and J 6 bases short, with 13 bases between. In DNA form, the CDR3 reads TGCAGCGTCGCGAGGATGGTTGATACGCAGTATTTT. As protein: CSVARMVDTQYF.

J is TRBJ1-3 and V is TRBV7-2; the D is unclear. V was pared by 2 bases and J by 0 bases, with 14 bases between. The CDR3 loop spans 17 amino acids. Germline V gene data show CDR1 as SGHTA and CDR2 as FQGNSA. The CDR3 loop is CASSLYPSSLSGNTIYF. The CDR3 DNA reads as TGTGCCAGCAGCTTATACCCCAGCAGTCTCTCTGGAAACACCATATATTTT.

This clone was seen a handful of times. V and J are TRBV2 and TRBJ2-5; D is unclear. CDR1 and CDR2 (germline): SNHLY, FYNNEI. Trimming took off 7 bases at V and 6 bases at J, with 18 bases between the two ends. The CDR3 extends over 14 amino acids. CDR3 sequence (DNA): TGTGCCAGCAATTTCGGCAGTCCTTCGAAGACCCAGTACTTC. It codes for CASNFGSPSKTQYF.

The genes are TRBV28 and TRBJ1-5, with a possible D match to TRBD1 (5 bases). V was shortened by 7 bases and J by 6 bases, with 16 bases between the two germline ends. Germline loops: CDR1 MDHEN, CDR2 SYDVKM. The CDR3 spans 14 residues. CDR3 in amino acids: CASNFGGGGQPQHF. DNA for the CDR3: TGTGCCAGCAACTTTGGGGGGGGAGGTCAGCCCCAGCATTTT.

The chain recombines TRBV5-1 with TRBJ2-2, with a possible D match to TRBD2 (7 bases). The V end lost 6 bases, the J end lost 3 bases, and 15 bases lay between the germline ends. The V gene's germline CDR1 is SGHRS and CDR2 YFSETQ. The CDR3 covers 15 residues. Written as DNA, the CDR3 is TGCGCCAGCACCCGAAGGGGGGGGGACACCGGGGAGCTGTTTTTT. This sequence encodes CASTRRGGDTGELFF.

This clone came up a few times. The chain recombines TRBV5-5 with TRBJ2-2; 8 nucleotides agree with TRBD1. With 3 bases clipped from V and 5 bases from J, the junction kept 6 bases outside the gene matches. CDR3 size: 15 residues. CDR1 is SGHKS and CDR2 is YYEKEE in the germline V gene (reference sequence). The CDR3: CASSYRQGSTGELFF. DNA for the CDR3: TGTGCCAGCAGCTATCGACAGGGGTCGACCGGGGAGCTGTTTTTT.

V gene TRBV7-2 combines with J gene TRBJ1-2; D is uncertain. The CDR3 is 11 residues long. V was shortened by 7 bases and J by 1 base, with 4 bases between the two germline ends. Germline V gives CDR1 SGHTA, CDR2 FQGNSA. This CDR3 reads CASMGNYGYTF. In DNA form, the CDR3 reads TGTGCCAGCATGGGTAACTATGGCTACACCTTC.

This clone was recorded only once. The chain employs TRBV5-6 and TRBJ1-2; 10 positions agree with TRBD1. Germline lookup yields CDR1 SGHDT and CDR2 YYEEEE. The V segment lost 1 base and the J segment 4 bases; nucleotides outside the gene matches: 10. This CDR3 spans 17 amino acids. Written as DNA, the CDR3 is TGTGCCAGCAGCTTGCGGACAGGGGGATCACAAAGCTATGGCTACACCTTC. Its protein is CASSLRTGGSQSYGYTF.

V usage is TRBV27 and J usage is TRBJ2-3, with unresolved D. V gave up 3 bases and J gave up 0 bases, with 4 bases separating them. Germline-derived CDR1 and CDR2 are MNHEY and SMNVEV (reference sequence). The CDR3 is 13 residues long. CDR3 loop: CASSFLSTDTQYF. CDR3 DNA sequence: TGTGCCAGCAGTTTCCTAAGCACAGATACGCAGTATTTT.

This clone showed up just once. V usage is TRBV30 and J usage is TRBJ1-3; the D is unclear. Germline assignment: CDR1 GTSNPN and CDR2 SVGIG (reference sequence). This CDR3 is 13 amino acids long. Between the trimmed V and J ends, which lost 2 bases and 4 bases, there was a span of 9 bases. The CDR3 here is CAWSHLRGNTIYF. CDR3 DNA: TGTGCCTGGAGTCATTTGCGGGGAAACACCATATATTTT.